This TCR beta chain was obtained from a study of PD-L1 blockade in urothelial cancer. Study-wide background: Atezolizumab, begun by patients around 2014, was given at 1,200 mg intravenously every 3 weeks. About 85% of the roughly 30 patients comprised males who had bladder-origin urothelial cancer. Counts from blood samples showed a median of around 150,000 T cells. Study-wide results and caveats: It was durable-benefit patients whose tumor-associated blood clones expanded more at 3 weeks.

The CDR3 extends over 12 amino acids. The ends were cut back, 1 base at V and 10 bases at J, with 12 bases in the middle. CDR1 is SGHNT and CDR2 is YYREEE in the germline V gene (reference sequence). As for this clone: Its antigen remains unknown.

Assay: immunoSEQ multiplex PCR; the TCRdb copy retains only in-frame clones and omits some. The table has around 49,000 clones, 88% seen once; the top ten hold under 2.5%. Time point: peripheral blood 6 weeks after treatment start. This chain uses TRBV5-4 with TRBJ2-7; D is ambiguous. Sequencing was performed on PBMCs, taken around atezolizumab (anti-PD-L1) treatment. This clonotype was sampled from a man in his sixties with urothelial cancer. The CDR3 nucleotides read TGTGCCAGCAGCTTGAGGAGTCTCGAACAGTACTTC. Encoded protein: CASSLRSLEQYF.